This T cell receptor (beta chain) is from a study of blood T cells in healthy people across ages. Sample-barcoded 5' priming and a J-beta primer mix drove a second PCR of roughly 6 to 12 cycles. Sequencing yielded, for each sample, at least 2.5 million paired-end reads carrying CDR3. A single record per CDR3 protein comes from TCRdb applying MiXCR to the 5' RACE reads. The sample carries about 760,000 distinct CDR3 sequences, roughly 50% recorded once. Points from the study as a whole: From one million sequenced T cells, diversity estimates were lower bounds.

From germline, CDR1 is SNHLY and CDR2 FYNNEI. V lost 4 bases and J lost 7, with 10 bases in between. This CDR3 has 13 amino acids. Note on this clonotype: Its antigen is unknown.

Sequencing was done on a sample of blood. This sequence originates from a man aged 35 to 55 in good health. The gene calls are TRBV2 and TRBJ2-2; D gene uncertain. As DNA, the CDR3 is TGTGCCAGCAGTGTCGCGCCGGGCGGGGAGCTGTTTTTT. Protein sequence: CASSVAPGGELFF.